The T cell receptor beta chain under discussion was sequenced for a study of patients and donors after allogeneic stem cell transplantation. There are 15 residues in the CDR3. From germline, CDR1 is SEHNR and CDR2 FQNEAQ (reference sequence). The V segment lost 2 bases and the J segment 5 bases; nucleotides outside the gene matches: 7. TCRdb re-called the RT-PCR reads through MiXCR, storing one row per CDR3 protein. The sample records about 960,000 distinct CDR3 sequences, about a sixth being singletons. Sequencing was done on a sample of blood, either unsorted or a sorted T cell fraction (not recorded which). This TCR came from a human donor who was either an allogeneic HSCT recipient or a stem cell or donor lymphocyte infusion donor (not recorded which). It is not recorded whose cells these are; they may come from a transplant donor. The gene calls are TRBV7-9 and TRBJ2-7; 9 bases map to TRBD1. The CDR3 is CASSLSRTGVHEQYF. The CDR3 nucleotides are TGTGCCAGCAGCTTAAGCAGGACAGGGGTCCACGAGCAGTACTTC. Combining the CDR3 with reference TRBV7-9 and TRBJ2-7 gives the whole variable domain DTGVSQNPRHKITKRGQNVTFRCDPISEHNRLYWYRQTLGQGPEFLTYFQNEAQLEKSRLLSDRFSAERPKGSFSTLEIQRTEQGDSAMYLCASSLSRTGVHEQYFGPGTRLTVT.